The T cell receptor beta chain under discussion was sequenced for a study of CD4 T cells in relation to SARS-CoV-2 and coronaviruses. The CDR3 runs to 18 residues. Deletions cut 2 bases from V and 0 bases from J, with 20 bases between. Germline V gene data show CDR1 as SQVTM and CDR2 as ANQGSEA. As regards this clone: Its antigen is unidentified.

CD4+ T cells from unexposed donors were obtained before the COVID-19 pandemic (2011-2018). The cells were cultured for 9 to 11 days before CD4+ T cells were isolated. Assay: immunoSEQ multiplex PCR; the TCRdb copy retains only in-frame clones and omits some. The sample contains 15,000 to 20,000 clones, 78% of which appear only once. The V call is TRBV29-1, the J call TRBJ1-5; D gene unclear. The receptor's source is a human donor in good health. The sequencing sample was made of CD4+ T cells from PBMCs, cultured in vitro. For the CDR3, the DNA is TGCAGCGTTGAATCGGTCAGGAACCGTTATTATAGCAATCAGCCCCAGCATTTT. It specifies CSVESVRNRYYSNQPQHF.